This TCR beta chain came from a study of blood T cell repertoires in COVID-19. In the original processing: The authors estimated nucleated cell counts from reference gene primer amplification. Data came from immunoSEQ multiplex PCR; TCRdb stores just in-frame clones and leaves some out. That table supplies the V and J calls and clone size; D and trimming were determined from the DNA. The data show tens of thousands of clones, around 86% seen once. This CDR3 contains 16 residues. Per germline, CDR1 SGHRS and CDR2 YFSETQ. V trimming: 0 bases; J trimming: 5 bases; junction bases outside the gene matches: 9.

The TCR comes from a woman aged 60-75 years with acute or convalescent COVID-19. Sequencing used peripheral blood. V is TRBV5-1 and J is TRBJ2-3, with TRBD2 matching 7 bases. The CDR3 bases are TGCGCCAGCAGCTTGGTAAGAGGGGACTACCGAGATACGCAGTATTTT. Its protein is CASSLVRGDYRDTQYF.